The 17 T cell receptor beta chains presented below share a single source sample, sequenced in a study of T cells in Graves' hyperthyroidism and ophthalmopathy. TCR beta CDR3 regions were amplified from RNA transcripts. First-round RT-PCR targeting the TCR CDR3 was performed with the HTBI primer set. TCRdb re-called the multiplex PCR reads with MiXCR, one entry per CDR3 protein. The sample holds about 700,000 distinct CDR3 sequences; about 14% are singletons and the top ten take roughly 10%. The material sequenced was blood. These receptors were collected from a woman aged 18-30 years with Graves' hyperthyroidism.

This clonotype has a count of ten or more. The chain couples TRBV5-6 to TRBJ2-7, with TRBD1 as a possible D gene (8 bases). V dropped 3 bases and J dropped 3 bases, with 16 bases sitting between them. The CDR3 totals 15 residues. Looked up from germline, CDR1 is SGHDT and CDR2 is YYEEEE. As DNA, the CDR3 is TGTGCCAGCAGCTGGACAGGGTGGGGGGGCTACGAGCAGTACTTC. This translates into CASSWTGWGGYEQYF.

Ten or more counts support this clonotype. The rearrangement joins TRBV11-2 to TRBJ2-3; TRBD1 matches 8 bases. Germline V gives CDR1 SGHAT, CDR2 FQNNGV. The CDR3 loop spans 15 amino acids. V dropped 5 bases and J dropped 6; count of bases not matched to a gene: 10. The chain's CDR3 is CASSRDRFAFDTQYF. CDR3 bases: TGTGCCAGCAGCCGGGACAGGTTTGCTTTCGATACGCAGTATTTT.

V is TRBV6-2 or TRBV6-3 and J is TRBJ1-2; D may be TRBD1 (5 bases). V lost 3 bases and J lost 0, with 26 bases in between. The length of the CDR3 is 20 residues. Germline loops: CDR1 MNHEY, CDR2 SVGEGT. CDR3 residues: CASSYKLAPWDGLSNYGYTF. Written as DNA, the CDR3 is TGTGCCAGCAGTTATAAATTGGCTCCCTGGGACGGCCTCTCTAACTATGGCTACACCTTC.

This clonotype was seen ten or more times. The chain recombines TRBV20-1 with TRBJ2-3; 10 bases align to TRBD2. The CDR3 spans 17 residues. Germline V gene data show CDR1 as DFQATT and CDR2 as SNEGSKA (reference sequence). V shed 2 bases, J shed 1 base, and the junction held 9 bases outside the gene matches. This chain's CDR3 is CSARKGTSDWRTDTQYF. CDR3 bases: TGCAGTGCTAGAAAGGGGACTAGCGATTGGCGCACAGATACGCAGTATTTT.

There are many counts of this clonotype. V and J are TRBV2 and TRBJ2-5, with D possibly matching TRBD1 (5 bases). The CDR3 is 14 amino acids. V shed 8 bases and J shed 5 bases, with 18 bases lying between them. CDR1 is SNHLY and CDR2 is FYNNEI in the germline V gene. CDR3 sequence reads: CASGDDRGSETQYF. For the CDR3, the DNA is TGTGCCAGCGGAGATGATAGGGGATCGGAGACCCAGTACTTC.

Ten or more counts support this clonotype. V is TRBV10-3 and J is TRBJ2-1; 10 bases fit TRBD2. The CDR3 has 13 residues. V lost 7 bases to trimming and J lost 9 bases; unmatched junction nucleotides: 6. Germline values: CDR1 ENHRY, CDR2 SYGVKD. The CDR3 protein is CAITSSGGGEQFF. The CDR3 nucleotides read TGTGCCATCACCTCTAGCGGGGGTGGTGAGCAGTTCTTC.

This clonotype showed up many times. V is TRBV28 and J is TRBJ2-1; 9 bases line up with TRBD2. Germline CDR1 is MDHEN and CDR2 is SYDVKM. V shed 3 bases and J 7 bases; nucleotides not matched to a gene: 7. This CDR3 spans 15 amino acids. The CDR3 sequence: CASSFLAGGPNEQFF. The CDR3 bases are TGTGCCAGCAGTTTCTTGGCGGGAGGGCCTAATGAGCAGTTCTTC.

The chain has TRBV4-2 and TRBJ2-3, with 8 positions matching TRBD2. CDR1 is LGHNA and CDR2 is YNFKEQ in the germline V gene. CDR3 length: 15 residues. V shed 5 bases, J shed 1 base, and the junction held 5 bases outside the gene matches. CDR3 nucleotides: TGTGCCAGCAGCAGACTGACTAGCGGCACAGATACGCAGTATTTT. Its translation: CASSRLTSGTDTQYF.

This clonotype was seen repeatedly, ten times or more. The chain employs TRBV9 and TRBJ2-1; 11 positions match TRBD2. The germline V gene has CDR1 SGDLS and CDR2 YYNGEE. The CDR3 sequence is 16 residues long. Trimming at V came to 1 base and at J to 0 bases, leaving 0 bases not matched to a gene. CDR3 bases: TGTGCCAGCAGCGTAACTAGCGGGAGCTCCTACAATGAGCAGTTCTTC. Amino acid sequence: CASSVTSGSSYNEQFF.

This clonotype was seen repeatedly, ten times or more. The chain couples TRBV11-2 to TRBJ2-6; possibly TRBD2 for D (6 bases). CDR3 size: 14 residues. V shed 2 bases and J shed 6 bases, with 8 bases lying between them. Germline values: CDR1 SGHAT, CDR2 FQNNGV. The CDR3 DNA reads TGTGCCAGCAGCTTAAGGAGGGAGGCCAACGTCCTGACTTTC. Translated: CASSLRREANVLTF.

The chain links TRBV15 to TRBJ1-2, with D hard to call. The V and J ends lost 0 bases and 5 bases respectively, with 10 bases between them. The CDR3 sequence is 14 residues long. The V gene's germline CDR1 is LNHNV and CDR2 YYDKDF (reference sequence). CDR3 in DNA: TGTGCCACCAGCAGAGATGTTGGGGATTATGGCTACACCTTC. As protein: CATSRDVGDYGYTF.

This clonotype appeared a few times. The chain employs TRBV28 and TRBJ2-1, with D uncertain. Deletions cut 2 bases from V and 9 bases from J, with 14 bases between. The CDR3 length is 14 residues. The germline V gene encodes CDR1 MDHEN and CDR2 SYDVKM. CDR3 DNA sequence: TGTGCCAGCAGTTTAGGGATCTCCCGGGCTGAGCAGTTCTTC. Residues: CASSLGISRAEQFF.

In its sample, this clonotype was seen a few times. V is TRBV7-9 and J is TRBJ2-2; D unresolved. Trimming removed 7 bases at V and 5 bases at J, with 17 bases between. Germline V gene lookup returns CDR1 SEHNR and CDR2 FQNEAQ (reference sequence). This CDR3 contains 15 residues. This CDR3 is CASTPVNRKTGELFF. Written as DNA, the CDR3 is TGTGCCAGCACCCCCGTTAACCGGAAAACCGGGGAGCTGTTTTTT.

The V and J genes are TRBV11-2 and TRBJ2-1, with TRBD2 matching over 8 bases. The V gene's germline CDR1 is SGHAT and CDR2 FQNNGV. The CDR3 runs to 16 residues. Trimming cost V 5 bases and J 7 bases; bases outside gene matches: 13. The CDR3 here is CASSLPGGSGANEQFF. CDR3 coding DNA: TGTGCCAGCAGCCTGCCGGGGGGTAGCGGGGCGAATGAGCAGTTCTTC.

This clonotype was seen many times. The V gene is TRBV20-1, the J gene TRBJ1-1; tentatively, D is TRBD1 (5 bases). Germline V lookup: CDR1 DFQATT, CDR2 SNEGSKA (reference sequence). Between the trimmed V and J ends, which lost 0 bases and 7 bases, there was a span of 15 bases. This CDR3 comprises 14 residues. CDR3 in amino acids: CSARDLVGADEAFF. The DNA for the CDR3 is TGCAGTGCTAGAGATCTGGTAGGGGCCGATGAAGCTTTCTTT.

This clonotype was counted ten times or more. The DNA of the CDR3 is TGTGCCAGCAGCTTAGCGTTGCTAGCCTATGAGCAGTTCTTC. It yields the protein CASSLALLAYEQFF. V gene TRBV7-8 combines with J gene TRBJ2-1; a weak D match, TRBD2 (5 bases). CDR1 and CDR2 (germline): SGHVS, FQNEAQ. This CDR3 is built from 14 residues. The V and J ends lost 0 bases and 8 bases respectively, with 11 bases between them. Filled out from reference TRBV7-8 and TRBJ2-1, the complete variable domain reads GAGVSQSPRYKVAKRGQDVALRCDPISGHVSLFWYQQALGQGPEFLTYFQNEAQLDKSGLPSDRFFAERPEGSVSTLKIQRTQQEDSAVYLCASSLALLAYEQFFGPGTRLTVL.

This clonotype was seen at least ten times. The V gene is TRBV20-1, the J gene TRBJ2-3; TRBD2 is a possible D gene (6 bases). The length of the CDR3 is 15 residues. Trimming left V 0 bases short and J 2 bases short, with 12 bases between. Germline V gene lookup returns CDR1 DFQATT and CDR2 SNEGSKA (reference sequence). CDR3 sequence reads: CSARDSAGTTDTQYF. CDR3 sequence (DNA): TGCAGTGCTAGAGATAGTGCGGGAACCACAGATACGCAGTATTTT.